This T cell receptor beta chain was captured by sequencing in a study of technical replicates of blood from a few donors. As regards this clone: Other DNA sequences of this sample code for an identical CDR3.

Assay: immunoSEQ multiplex PCR; the TCRdb copy retains only in-frame clones and omits some. Here the sample spans 50,000 to 65,000 clones, over 90% being singletons. The sample taken for sequencing was PBMCs. The sequence was obtained from a human donor in good health. Some clones in this sample may be carry-over from other donors' samples.

The CDR3 nucleotides are TGCGCCAGCAGCTTGGGAGCGGGAGAGACCCAGTACTTC. It encodes CASSLGAGETQYF. V and J are TRBV5-1 and TRBJ2-5; possibly TRBD2 for D (6 bases). The CDR3 consists of 13 residues. The V gene lost 0 bases and the J gene lost 4 bases, with 7 bases spanning the gap. The germline gives CDR1 SGHRS, CDR2 YFSETQ.